The subject of this entry is one T cell receptor beta chain. Specified time point: peripheral blood 6 weeks after treatment start. Measured with immunoSEQ multiplex PCR; TCRdb has only the in-frame clones, and not every one. Among 100,000 to 150,000 clones, 86% were seen once, and the ten largest hold roughly 2.4%. These data come from a study of PD-L1 blockade in urothelial cancer. V was trimmed by 1 base and J by 5 bases, leaving 9 bases between them. Germline V gene data show CDR1 as SGHVS and CDR2 as FQNEAQ. The CDR3 is 14 amino acids. The sequencing used PBMCs, collected around atezolizumab (anti-PD-L1) treatment. The receptor's source is a man over 45 with urothelial cancer. The chain couples TRBV7-8 to TRBJ1-5; D might be TRBD1 (5 bases). DNA of the CDR3: TGTGCCAGCAGCTTAGAACGGGGGGATCAGCCCCAGCATTTT. Translating it yields CASSLERGDQPQHF.